The rows below give T cell receptor beta chains drawn from one sample of a study of T cells in Graves' hyperthyroidism and ophthalmopathy. TCRdb recomputed calls from the multiplex PCR reads with MiXCR, one row per CDR3 protein. The sample holds 600,000 or so distinct CDR3 sequences, 46% seen once. The sequencing sample was made of peripheral blood or thyroid tissue (not recorded which). The receptors stem from a woman aged 18-35 years with Graves' hyperthyroidism. Each CDR3 is given with its conserved first and last residue. Each record gives: clone size, V gene, D gene, J gene, CDR3 DNA, CDR3 protein. A D gene is named only where the DNA matches it firmly. Clone size is not always given. Where it is, it says once, few, many or a class for expanded clones.

NA,TRBV29-1,NA,TRBJ1-3,TGCAGCGTCCGCTGGGGAAAATACTCTGGAAACACCATGTATTTT,CSVRWGKYSGNTMYF
NA,TRBV10-3,TRBD1,TRBJ2-2,TGTGCCATCAGCCCGACGGACAGGGGCACCGGGGAGCTGTTTTTT,CAISPTDRGTGELFF
NA,TRBV19,NA,TRBJ2-7,TGTGCCAGTAGTATCTCGGACACCTCCTACGAGCAGTACTTC,CASSISDTSYEQYF
NA,TRBV10-3,NA,TRBJ1-2,TGTGCCAGCAGTTACTTGGCGGGTTCGTATGGCTACACCTTC,CASSYLAGSYGYTF
NA,TRBV2,NA,TRBJ2-2,TGTGCCAGCAGTGAAGCAGTTTTCGTGCGGTTTAACACCGGGGAGCTGTTTTTT,CASSEAVFVRFNTGELFF
many,TRBV10-1,NA,TRBJ2-7,TGCGCCAGCTCTGGACTGGAGGCCTACGAGCAGTACTTC,CASSGLEAYEQYF
NA,TRBV10-3,NA,TRBJ2-1,TGTGCCATCAGTGAGTCGATCAACCGGAGTGTGCATGAGCAGTTCTTC,CAISESINRSVHEQFF
few,TRBV7-9,NA,TRBJ1-4,TGTGCCAGCAGCCCCCCCTGGGAGACAACTAATGAAAAACTGTTTTTT,CASSPPWETTNEKLFF
NA,TRBV24-1,NA,TRBJ1-2,TGTGCCACCAGCGCACTGGGGGATAACTATGGCTACACCTTC,CATSALGDNYGYTF
few,TRBV12-3/TRBV12-4,NA,TRBJ2-5,TGTGCCAGCAGTTCCCGGGACGGTCAAGAGACCCAGTACTTC,CASSSRDGQETQYF
NA,TRBV10-3,NA,TRBJ1-5,TGTGCCATCAGCACAGACAGCTCCAGGGGGCCCCAGCATTTT,CAISTDSSRGPQHF
NA,TRBV14,TRBD1,TRBJ1-2,TGTGCCGGCAGCCAGGGACAGGGGGCAAAAGGCTACACCTTC,CAGSQGQGAKGYTF
few,TRBV10-1,TRBD1,TRBJ1-5,TGCGCCAGCACACGGGACAGGGCGAACAATCAGCCCCAGCATTTT,CASTRDRANNQPQHF
NA,TRBV25-1,NA,TRBJ2-5,TGTGCCAGCAGTGAGGGCGGATCCCAGTACTTC,CASSEGGSQYF
few,TRBV6-5,TRBD2,TRBJ2-7,TGTGCCAGCACCCTAGCGGGAGCCCACGAGCAGTACTTC,CASTLAGAHEQYF
few,TRBV6-4,NA,TRBJ2-7,TGTGCCAGCAGTTTCGACTTACGTACAGAGCAGTACTTC,CASSFDLRTEQYF
many,TRBV24-1,NA,TRBJ1-5,TGTGCCACCAGTGATTTCCCTGATGGGACATCTCGTCAGCCCCAGCATTTT,CATSDFPDGTSRQPQHF
NA,TRBV29-1,NA,TRBJ2-6,TGCAGCGTGGGGGGGGCAGGGGCTTCTGGGGCCAACGTCCTGACTTTC,CSVGGAGASGANVLTF